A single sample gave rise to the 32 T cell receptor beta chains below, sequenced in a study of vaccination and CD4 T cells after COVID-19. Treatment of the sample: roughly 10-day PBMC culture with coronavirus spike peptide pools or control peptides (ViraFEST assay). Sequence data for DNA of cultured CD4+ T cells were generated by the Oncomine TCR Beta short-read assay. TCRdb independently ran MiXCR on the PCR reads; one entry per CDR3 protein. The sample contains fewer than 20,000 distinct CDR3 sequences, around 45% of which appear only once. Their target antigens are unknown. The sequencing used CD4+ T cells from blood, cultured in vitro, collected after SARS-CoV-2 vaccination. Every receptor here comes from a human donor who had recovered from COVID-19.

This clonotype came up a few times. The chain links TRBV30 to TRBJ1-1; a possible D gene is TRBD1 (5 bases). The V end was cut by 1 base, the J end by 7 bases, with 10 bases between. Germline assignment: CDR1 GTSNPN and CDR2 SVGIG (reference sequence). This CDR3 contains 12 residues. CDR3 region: CAWSAVGGEAFF. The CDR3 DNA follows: TGTGCCTGGAGTGCCGTGGGGGGTGAAGCTTTCTTT.

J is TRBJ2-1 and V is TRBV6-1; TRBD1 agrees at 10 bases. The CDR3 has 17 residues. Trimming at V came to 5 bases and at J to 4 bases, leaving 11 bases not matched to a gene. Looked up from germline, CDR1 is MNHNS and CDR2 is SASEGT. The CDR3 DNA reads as TGTGCCAGCAGTAGGAACTGGGACAGGGGTCGGTACAATGAGCAGTTCTTC. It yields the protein CASSRNWDRGRYNEQFF.

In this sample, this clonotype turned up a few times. CDR3 coding DNA: TGTGCCAGCAGCTTTTCCAGCGGGGGGGCCGCCGGCTACAATGAGCAGTTCTTC. It specifies CASSFSSGGAAGYNEQFF. The rearrangement uses TRBV7-2 and TRBJ2-1, with 10 bases that match TRBD2. The junction had 11 bases not matched to a gene; V was cut back by 3 bases and J by 3 bases. CDR3 length: 18 amino acids. CDR1 is SGHTA, CDR2 FQGNSA, per germline.

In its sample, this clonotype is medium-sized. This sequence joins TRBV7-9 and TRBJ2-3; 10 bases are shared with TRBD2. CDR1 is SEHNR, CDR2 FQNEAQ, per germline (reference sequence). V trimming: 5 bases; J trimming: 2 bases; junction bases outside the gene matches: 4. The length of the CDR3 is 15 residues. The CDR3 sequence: CASSPLAGDTDTQYF. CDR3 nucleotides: TGTGCCAGCAGCCCCCTAGCGGGAGACACAGATACGCAGTATTTT.

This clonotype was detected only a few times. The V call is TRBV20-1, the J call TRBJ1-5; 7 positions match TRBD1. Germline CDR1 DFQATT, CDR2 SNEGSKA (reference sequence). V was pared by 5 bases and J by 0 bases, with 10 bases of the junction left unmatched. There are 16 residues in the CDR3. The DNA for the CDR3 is TGCAGTGCTGCGGGAATACAGGGGTATAGCAATCAGCCCCAGCATTTT. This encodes CSAAGIQGYSNQPQHF.

The CDR3 region is CAISERENTEAFF. CDR3 nucleotide sequence: TGTGCCATCAGTGAAAGGGAGAACACTGAAGCTTTCTTT. The rearrangement joins TRBV10-3 to TRBJ1-1; D is undetermined. The germline V gene has CDR1 ENHRY and CDR2 SYGVKD. CDR3 length: 13 residues. With 3 bases removed from V and 1 base from J, the gap between germline ends came to 6 bases.

The chain's CDR3 is CSATGSSYEQYF. CDR3 sequence (DNA): TGCAGTGCTACCGGTAGCTCCTACGAGCAGTACTTC. V and J are TRBV20-1 and TRBJ2-7; D is unresolved. The V end was cut by 4 bases, the J end by 0 bases, with 7 bases between. CDR1 and CDR2 from the germline V gene are DFQATT and SNEGSKA (reference sequence). The CDR3 has 12 residues.

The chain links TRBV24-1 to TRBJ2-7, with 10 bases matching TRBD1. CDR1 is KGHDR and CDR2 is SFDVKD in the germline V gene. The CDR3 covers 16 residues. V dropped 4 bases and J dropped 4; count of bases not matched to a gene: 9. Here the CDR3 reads CATSEDDRGRSYEQYF. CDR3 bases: TGTGCCACCAGTGAGGACGACAGGGGGCGTAGTTACGAGCAGTACTTC.

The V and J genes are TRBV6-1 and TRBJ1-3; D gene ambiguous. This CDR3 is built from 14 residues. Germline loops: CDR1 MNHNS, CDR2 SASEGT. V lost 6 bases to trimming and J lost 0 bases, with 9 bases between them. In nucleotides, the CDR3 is TGTGCCAGCAGGGACCCTAGCTCTGGAAACACCATATATTTT. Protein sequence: CASRDPSSGNTIYF.

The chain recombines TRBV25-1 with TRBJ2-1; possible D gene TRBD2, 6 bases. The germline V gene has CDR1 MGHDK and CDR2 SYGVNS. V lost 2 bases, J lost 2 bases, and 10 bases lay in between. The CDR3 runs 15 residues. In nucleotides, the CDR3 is TGTGCCAGCAGTGAAGCAGGCGGGGCCTACAATGAGCAGTTCTTC. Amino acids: CASSEAGGAYNEQFF.

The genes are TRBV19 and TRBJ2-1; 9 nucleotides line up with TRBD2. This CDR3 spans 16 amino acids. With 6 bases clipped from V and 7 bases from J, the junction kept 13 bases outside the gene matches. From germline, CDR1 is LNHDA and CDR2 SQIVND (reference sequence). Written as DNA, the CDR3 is TGTGCCAGTAGCTTCCTCGAGGGACTAGCAGGGAATGAGCAGTTCTTC. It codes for CASSFLEGLAGNEQFF.

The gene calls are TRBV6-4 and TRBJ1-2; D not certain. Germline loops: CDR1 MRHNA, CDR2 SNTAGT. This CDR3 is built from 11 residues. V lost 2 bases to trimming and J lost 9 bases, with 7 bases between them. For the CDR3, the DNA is TGTGCCAGCAGTGACGGATGGAGCTACACCTTC. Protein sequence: CASSDGWSYTF.

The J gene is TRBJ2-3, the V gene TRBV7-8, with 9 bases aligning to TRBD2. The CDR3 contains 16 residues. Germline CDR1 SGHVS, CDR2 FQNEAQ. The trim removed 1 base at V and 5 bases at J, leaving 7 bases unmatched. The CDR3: CASSLVSGSGGDTQYF. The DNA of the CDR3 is TGTGCCAGCAGCTTAGTTAGCGGGAGCGGTGGAGATACGCAGTATTTT. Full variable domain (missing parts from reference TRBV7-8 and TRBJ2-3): GAGVSQSPRYKVAKRGQDVALRCDPISGHVSLFWYQQALGQGPEFLTYFQNEAQLDKSGLPSDRFFAERPEGSVSTLKIQRTQQEDSAVYLCASSLVSGSGGDTQYFGPGTRLTVL.

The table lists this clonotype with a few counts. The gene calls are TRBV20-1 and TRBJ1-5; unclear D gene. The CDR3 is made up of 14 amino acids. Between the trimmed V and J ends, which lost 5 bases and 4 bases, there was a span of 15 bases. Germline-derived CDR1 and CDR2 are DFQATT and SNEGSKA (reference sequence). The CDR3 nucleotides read TGCAGTGCTGCGGTATCTGCGGGAAATCAGCCCCAGCATTTT. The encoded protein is CSAAVSAGNQPQHF.

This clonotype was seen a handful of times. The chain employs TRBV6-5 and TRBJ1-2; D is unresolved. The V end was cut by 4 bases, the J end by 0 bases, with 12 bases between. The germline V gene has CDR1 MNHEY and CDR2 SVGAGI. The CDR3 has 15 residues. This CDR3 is CASSSGPESNYGYTF. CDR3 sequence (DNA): TGTGCCAGCAGTTCAGGACCTGAGTCTAACTATGGCTACACCTTC.

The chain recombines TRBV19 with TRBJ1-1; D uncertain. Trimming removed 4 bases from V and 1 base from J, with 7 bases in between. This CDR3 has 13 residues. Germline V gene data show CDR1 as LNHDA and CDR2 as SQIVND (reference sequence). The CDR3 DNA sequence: TGTGCCAGTAGTAGCCAGACGAACACTGAAGCTTTCTTT. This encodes CASSSQTNTEAFF.

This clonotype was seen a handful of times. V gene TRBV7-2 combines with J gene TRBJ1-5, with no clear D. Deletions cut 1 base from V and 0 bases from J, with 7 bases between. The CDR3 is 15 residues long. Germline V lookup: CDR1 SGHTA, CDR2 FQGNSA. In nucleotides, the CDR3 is TGTGCCAGCAGCTTAGACGGATATAGCAATCAGCCCCAGCATTTT. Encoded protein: CASSLDGYSNQPQHF.

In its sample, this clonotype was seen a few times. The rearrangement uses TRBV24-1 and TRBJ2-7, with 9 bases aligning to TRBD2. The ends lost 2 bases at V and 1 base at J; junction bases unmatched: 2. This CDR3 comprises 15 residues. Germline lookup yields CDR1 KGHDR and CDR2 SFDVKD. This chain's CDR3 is CATSDSLAGSYEQYF. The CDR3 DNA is TGTGCCACCAGTGATTCTCTAGCGGGGTCCTACGAGCAGTACTTC.

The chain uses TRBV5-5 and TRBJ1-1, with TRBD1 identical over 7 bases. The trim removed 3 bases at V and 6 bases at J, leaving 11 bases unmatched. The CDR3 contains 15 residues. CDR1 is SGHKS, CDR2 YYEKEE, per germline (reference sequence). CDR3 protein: CASSSEGALGAEAFF. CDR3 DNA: TGTGCCAGCAGCTCTGAGGGGGCGCTGGGCGCTGAAGCTTTCTTT.

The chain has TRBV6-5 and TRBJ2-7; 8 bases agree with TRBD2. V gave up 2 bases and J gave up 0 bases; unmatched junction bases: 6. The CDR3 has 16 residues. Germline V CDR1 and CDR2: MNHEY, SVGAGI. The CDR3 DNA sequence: TGTGCCAGCAGTTACGGTAGCGGGACTCCCTCCTACGAGCAGTACTTC. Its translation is CASSYGSGTPSYEQYF.

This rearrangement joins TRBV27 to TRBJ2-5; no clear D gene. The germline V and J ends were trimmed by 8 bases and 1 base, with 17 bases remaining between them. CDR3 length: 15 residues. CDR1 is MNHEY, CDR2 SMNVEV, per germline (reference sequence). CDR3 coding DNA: TGTGCCAGCCGTCCCTCGCTTGGCAGCCAAGAGACCCAGTACTTC. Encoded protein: CASRPSLGSQETQYF.

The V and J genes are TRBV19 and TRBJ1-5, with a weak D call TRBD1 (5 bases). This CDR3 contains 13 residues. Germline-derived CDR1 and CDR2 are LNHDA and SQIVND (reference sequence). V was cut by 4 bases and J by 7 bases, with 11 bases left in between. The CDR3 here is CASSSLGGQPQHF. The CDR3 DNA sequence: TGTGCCAGTAGTAGTCTCGGGGGACAGCCCCAGCATTTT.

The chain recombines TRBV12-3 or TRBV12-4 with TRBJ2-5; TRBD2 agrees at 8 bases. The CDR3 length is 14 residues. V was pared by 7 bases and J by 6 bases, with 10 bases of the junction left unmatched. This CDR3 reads CASTPGAGVQTQYF. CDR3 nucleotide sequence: TGTGCCAGCACCCCCGGAGCGGGAGTACAGACCCAGTACTTC.

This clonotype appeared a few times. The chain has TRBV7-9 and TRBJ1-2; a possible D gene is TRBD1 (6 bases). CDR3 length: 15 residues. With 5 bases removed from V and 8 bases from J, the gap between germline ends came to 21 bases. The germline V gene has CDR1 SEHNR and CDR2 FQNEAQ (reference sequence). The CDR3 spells CASSHQGIKAEGYTF. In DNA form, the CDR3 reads TGTGCCAGCAGCCACCAGGGGATTAAAGCTGAAGGCTACACCTTC. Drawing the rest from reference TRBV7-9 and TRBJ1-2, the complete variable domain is DTGVSQNPRHKITKRGQNVTFRCDPISEHNRLYWYRQTLGQGPEFLTYFQNEAQLEKSRLLSDRFSAERPKGSFSTLEIQRTEQGDSAMYLCASSHQGIKAEGYTFGSGTRLTVV.

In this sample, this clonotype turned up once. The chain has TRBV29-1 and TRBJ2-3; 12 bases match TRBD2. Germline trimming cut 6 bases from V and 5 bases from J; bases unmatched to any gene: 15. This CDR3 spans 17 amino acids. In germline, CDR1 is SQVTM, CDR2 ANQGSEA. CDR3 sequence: CSVGEIRLAGARDTQYF. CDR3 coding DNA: TGCAGCGTCGGAGAGATCCGACTAGCGGGAGCAAGAGATACGCAGTATTTT.

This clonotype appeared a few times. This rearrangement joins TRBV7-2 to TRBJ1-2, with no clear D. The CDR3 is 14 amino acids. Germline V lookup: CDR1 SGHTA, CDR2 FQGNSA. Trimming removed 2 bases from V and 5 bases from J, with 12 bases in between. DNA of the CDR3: TGTGCCAGCAGCTTACGGAGAAGCGGGTATGGCTACACCTTC. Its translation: CASSLRRSGYGYTF. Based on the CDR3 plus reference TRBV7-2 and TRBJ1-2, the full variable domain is GAGVSQSPSNKVTEKGKDVELRCDPISGHTALYWYRQSLGQGLEFLIYFQGNSAPDKSGLPSDRFSAERTGGSVSTLTIQRTQQEDSAVYLCASSLRRSGYGYTFGSGTRLTVV.

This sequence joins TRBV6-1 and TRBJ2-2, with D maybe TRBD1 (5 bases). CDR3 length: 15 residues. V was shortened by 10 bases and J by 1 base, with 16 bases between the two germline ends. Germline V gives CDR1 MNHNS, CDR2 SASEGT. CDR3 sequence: CAIRPLGLNTGELFF. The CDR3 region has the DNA TGTGCCATCAGGCCGTTGGGGCTGAACACCGGGGAGCTGTTTTTT.

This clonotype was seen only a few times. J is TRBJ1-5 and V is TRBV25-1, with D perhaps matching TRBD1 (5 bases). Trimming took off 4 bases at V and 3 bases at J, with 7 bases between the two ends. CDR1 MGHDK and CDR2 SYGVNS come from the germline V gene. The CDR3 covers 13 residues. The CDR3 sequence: CASSAGSNQPQHF. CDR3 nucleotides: TGTGCCAGCAGTGCAGGGTCCAATCAGCCCCAGCATTTT.

The CDR3: CASRNSGQETQYF. CDR3 nucleotide sequence: TGCGCCAGCAGGAATAGCGGACAAGAGACCCAGTACTTC. This sequence joins TRBV5-1 and TRBJ2-5; TRBD2 might be the D (6 bases). Between the trimmed V and J ends, which lost 5 bases and 2 bases, there was a span of 10 bases. Per the germline V gene, CDR1 is SGHRS and CDR2 is YFSETQ. The CDR3 spans 13 residues.

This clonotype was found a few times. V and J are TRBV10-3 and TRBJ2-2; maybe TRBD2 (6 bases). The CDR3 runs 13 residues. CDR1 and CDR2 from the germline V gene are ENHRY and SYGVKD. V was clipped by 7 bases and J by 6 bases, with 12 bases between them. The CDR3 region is CAITQTSPGELFF. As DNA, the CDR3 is TGTGCCATCACCCAGACTAGTCCCGGGGAGCTGTTTTTT.

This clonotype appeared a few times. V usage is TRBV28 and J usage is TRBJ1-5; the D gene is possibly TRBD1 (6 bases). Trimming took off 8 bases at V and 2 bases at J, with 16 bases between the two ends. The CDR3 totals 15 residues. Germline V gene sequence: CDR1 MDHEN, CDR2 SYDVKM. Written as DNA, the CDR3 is TGTGCCAGCTGTAGCGGGGGCGACGGCAATCAGCCCCAGCATTTT. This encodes CASCSGGDGNQPQHF.

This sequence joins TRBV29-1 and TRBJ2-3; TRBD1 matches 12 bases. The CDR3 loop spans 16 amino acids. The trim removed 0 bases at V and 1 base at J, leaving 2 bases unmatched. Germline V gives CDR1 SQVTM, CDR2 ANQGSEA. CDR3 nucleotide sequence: TGCAGCGTTGAAGATGGGGACAGGGGGCGCACAGATACGCAGTATTTT. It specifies CSVEDGDRGRTDTQYF.